This T cell receptor beta chain was sequenced in a study of blood T cell dynamics during melanoma immunotherapy. Turning to the study itself: Patients with metastatic melanoma got pembrolizumab or nivolumab-ipilimumab as first-line care.

Each sorted CD8+ T cell subset had its entire DNA loaded. The protocol was immunoSEQ multiplex PCR, while the TCRdb copy is restricted to in-frame clones and leaves out a portion. The data hold 4,000 to 4,500 clones, with 96% observed a single time. Of note for this clone: Its antigen is as yet unknown.

Study-level results: Cell-free DNA CDR3 sequences most resembled the immune-effector CD8+ subset, which was also most clonal.

CDR1 PRHDT and CDR2 FYEKMQ come from the germline V gene (reference sequence). The CDR3 extends over 15 amino acids. The V gene end was trimmed by 3 bases and the J gene end by 6 bases; junction bases not matched to a gene: 5. The sample's time point: pre-treatment baseline. Response was assessed by RECIST 1.1 at 12 weeks, except a couple of rapid progressors. The chain carries TRBV13 and TRBJ2-5, with 12 bases matching TRBD2. This TCR derives from a human donor with melanoma. Sequencing used effector memory CD8+ T cells from blood, obtained from a patient treated with checkpoint blockade. The CDR3 coding sequence is TGTGCCAGCAGCTTCCAGACTAGCGGGAGAAAGACCCAGTACTTC. Protein sequence: CASSFQTSGRKTQYF.